This TCR beta chain was obtained from a study of T cells in Graves' hyperthyroidism and ophthalmopathy. Study context: Blood from the periphery was taken at initial diagnosis, before any treatment.

Regions amplified from RNA transcripts were the TCR beta CDR3 regions. TCR CDR3 underwent first-round RT-PCR with the HTBI primer set. TCRdb analysed the multiplex PCR reads with MiXCR anew, one entry per CDR3 protein. The sample includes some 360,000 distinct CDR3 sequences, approximately 15% of them seen just once. Findings and caveats of the study: Blood also carried most thyroid clonotypes expanded above 0.001.

As regards this clonotype: The antigen is unknown.

It was approximately 9.4 ml of fresh peripheral blood that supplied the PBMCs. The CDR3 runs 15 residues. Trimming at V came to 6 bases and at J to 5 bases, leaving 9 bases not matched to a gene. Germline values: CDR1 MDHEN, CDR2 SYDVKM. The source material was blood. The sequence was obtained from a woman aged 60-75 years with Graves' hyperthyroidism. This rearrangement joins TRBV28 to TRBJ2-1, with 8 bases lining up with TRBD1. The CDR3 loop is CASRRQGNLDNEQFF. DNA for the CDR3: TGTGCCAGCAGACGACAGGGGAACCTCGACAATGAGCAGTTCTTC.